This T cell receptor (beta chain) was captured by sequencing in a study of T cells in Graves' hyperthyroidism and ophthalmopathy. Study-wide results and limits: Blood shared most expanded thyroid clonotypes above 0.001.

CDR3 size: 15 residues. V lost 6 bases and J lost 2, with 14 bases in between. Among ophthalmopathy patients, the Clinical Activity Score reached at least 3, the NOSPECS grade reached at least 4, and duration remained under 3 months. Pregnant or lactating patients were excluded, as were those with uncontrolled infection or other autoimmune disease. Diagnoses were established using clinical symptoms, serum thyroxine and TRAb, thyroid ultrasound and orbital computed tomography. RNA transcripts were the template for amplifying TCR beta CDR3 regions. The HTBI primer set served for first-round RT-PCR of the TCR CDR3. One entry per CDR3 protein, called by TCRdb with MiXCR from the multiplex PCR reads. The sample records more than 300,000 distinct CDR3 sequences, more than 14% being singletons. Worth noting for this clonotype: Its antigen is unidentified.

The origin of this receptor is a woman in her twenties or thirties with Graves' ophthalmopathy. The V and J genes are TRBV12-3 or TRBV12-4 and TRBJ2-4, with D maybe TRBD1 (6 bases). The sequencing input was blood. The CDR3 sequence: CASSSDRYTKNIQYF. The CDR3 DNA reads as TGTGCCAGCAGCTCGGACAGATATACCAAAAACATTCAGTACTTC.